This entry lists 26 T cell receptor beta chains sequenced from one sample in a study of blood T cell repertoires in COVID-19. Measured with immunoSEQ multiplex PCR; TCRdb has only the in-frame clones, and not every one. This sample has more than 95,000 clones, with more than 75% found just once. Sequenced material: peripheral blood. These TCRs come from a human donor in a cohort sampled during active COVID-19.

The CDR3 DNA reads TGTGCCAGCAGTTTCCCCCGTAGGAGCTATGGCTACACCTTC. This encodes CASSFPRRSYGYTF. The chain joins TRBV27 to TRBJ1-2; D ambiguous. V was cut by 3 bases and J by 4 bases, with 12 bases left in between. The CDR3 sequence is 14 residues long. CDR1 is MNHEY and CDR2 is SMNVEV in the germline V gene (reference sequence).

CDR3 DNA: TGCGCCAGCAGCTTGCAGGACAGTGGGAAAGAGACCCAGTACTTC. It codes for CASSLQDSGKETQYF. The chain combines TRBV5-1 with TRBJ2-5; D may be TRBD1 (6 bases). The V gene's germline CDR1 is SGHRS and CDR2 YFSETQ. Between the trimmed V and J ends, which lost 1 base and 3 bases, there was a span of 13 bases. The CDR3 spans 15 residues. The entire variable domain, with the rest obtained from reference TRBV5-1 and TRBJ2-5, is as follows: KAGVTQTPRYLIKTRGQQVTLSCSPISGHRSVSWYQQTPGQGLQFLFEYFSETQRNKGNFPGRFSGRQFSNSRSEMNVSTLELGDSALYLCASSLQDSGKETQYFGPGTRLLVL.

The V and J genes are TRBV19 and TRBJ1-5; D gene unclear. Germline values: CDR1 LNHDA, CDR2 SQIVND (reference sequence). Trimming stripped 3 bases from V and 7 bases from J, with 16 bases between. The length of the CDR3 is 15 residues. DNA for the CDR3: TGTGCCAGTAGTATCCCGCAGGTTGTGGGCCAGCCCCAGCATTTT. Its protein is CASSIPQVVGQPQHF.

This chain links TRBV24-1 with TRBJ2-3; D may be TRBD1 (6 bases). The CDR3 is 17 amino acids. Germline V gene sequence: CDR1 KGHDR, CDR2 SFDVKD. V lost 5 bases and J 0 bases, leaving 17 bases between the germline ends. In nucleotides, the CDR3 is TGTGCCACCAGTGCAAGCGTCAGGGGTTTTAGCACAGATACGCAGTATTTT. Translation: CATSASVRGFSTDTQYF.

V gene TRBV18 combines with J gene TRBJ2-5, with no clear D. Germline V gene data show CDR1 as KGHSH and CDR2 as LQKENI. The V end was cut by 1 base, the J end by 4 bases, with 13 bases between. The CDR3 is 15 residues long. This CDR3 is CASSPRPPTTETQYF. The DNA for the CDR3 is TGTGCCAGCTCACCACGGCCACCTACTACAGAGACCCAGTACTTC. Looking up the rest from reference TRBV18 and TRBJ2-5 gives the full variable domain: NAGVMQNPRHLVRRRGQEARLRCSPMKGHSHVYWYRQLPEEGLKFMVYLQKENIIDESGMPKERFSAEFPKEGPSILRIQQVVRGDSAAYFCASSPRPPTTETQYFGPGTRLLVL.

The gene calls are TRBV28 and TRBJ2-1; 8 bases line up with TRBD2. Germline loops: CDR1 MDHEN, CDR2 SYDVKM. V was clipped by 9 bases and J by 9 bases; unmatched bases: 4. The CDR3 is 11 amino acids. The DNA for the CDR3 is TGTGCCAGTCTCGGGGGGGGTGAGCAGTTCTTC. It translates to CASLGGGEQFF.

V is TRBV27 and J is TRBJ1-5, with TRBD1 matching over 7 bases. V dropped 2 bases and J dropped 6; count of bases not matched to a gene: 13. This CDR3 contains 17 residues. Per germline, CDR1 MNHEY and CDR2 SMNVEV (reference sequence). CDR3 amino acids: CASSLLSTGPSAQPQHF. In DNA, the CDR3 is TGTGCCAGCAGTTTACTTTCGACAGGGCCATCGGCTCAGCCCCAGCATTTT.

This chain connects TRBV19 to TRBJ1-1; D is unclear. V gave up 4 bases and J gave up 1 base, with 4 bases separating them. The CDR3 spans 12 residues. Looked up from germline, CDR1 is LNHDA and CDR2 is SQIVND (reference sequence). CDR3 in DNA: TGTGCCAGTAGTAGGAGGAACACTGAAGCTTTCTTT. Amino acids: CASSRRNTEAFF.

The chain combines TRBV7-8 with TRBJ2-7; weak D call: TRBD1 (6 bases). The CDR3 extends over 17 amino acids. Per germline, CDR1 SGHVS and CDR2 FQNEAQ. The V end was cut by 1 base, the J end by 0 bases, with 16 bases between. The CDR3 spells CASSLVLGGSSSYEQYF. In DNA form, the CDR3 reads TGTGCCAGCAGCTTAGTCCTTGGGGGCTCAAGCTCCTACGAGCAGTACTTC.

The gene calls are TRBV29-1 and TRBJ1-2, with D possibly TRBD1 on 6 matching bases. CDR3 length: 12 residues. The V and J ends lost 8 bases and 2 bases respectively, with 12 bases between them. CDR1 and CDR2 (germline): SQVTM, ANQGSEA. CDR3 nucleotides: TGCAGCACCCCCGGGACAAACTATGGCTACACCTTC. Residues: CSTPGTNYGYTF.

The genes are TRBV7-9 and TRBJ1-4, with D possibly being TRBD1 (6 bases). This CDR3 is built from 14 residues. Between the trimmed V and J ends, which lost 2 bases and 4 bases, there was a span of 8 bases. Germline V gene sequence: CDR1 SEHNR, CDR2 FQNEAQ (reference sequence). The CDR3 bases are TGTGCCAGCAGCTTACGAGGGGGTAATGAAAAACTGTTTTTT. Translated, it gives CASSLRGGNEKLFF.

The chain has TRBV27 and TRBJ1-1, with a possible D match to TRBD1 (5 bases). The CDR3 is made up of 14 amino acids. With 2 bases removed from V and 5 bases from J, the gap between germline ends came to 12 bases. Germline V gene sequence: CDR1 MNHEY, CDR2 SMNVEV (reference sequence). CDR3 coding DNA: TGTGCCAGCAGTTTAACGGGGGGTCGAACTGAAGCTTTCTTT. This codes for CASSLTGGRTEAFF.

V is TRBV14 and J is TRBJ1-3; 7 nucleotides line up with TRBD1. CDR3 size: 14 residues. J gave up 4 bases and V 4 bases, and 4 bases lay outside the gene matches. Germline V gene data show CDR1 as SGHDN and CDR2 as FVKESK. CDR3 sequence (DNA): TGTGCCAGCAGCCCAGGGACAGCCGGAAACACCATATATTTT. Protein product: CASSPGTAGNTIYF.

The chain employs TRBV19 and TRBJ1-1; D is possibly TRBD1 (6 bases). The CDR3 totals 14 residues. Deletions cut 7 bases from V and 2 bases from J, with 14 bases between. Germline V gene lookup returns CDR1 LNHDA and CDR2 SQIVND (reference sequence). The CDR3 DNA sequence: TGTGCCAGTACCCCGGACAGACTTAACACTGAAGCTTTCTTT. Encoded protein: CASTPDRLNTEAFF.

The chain employs TRBV6-5 and TRBJ2-1, with D possibly matching TRBD2 (5 bases). Between the trimmed V and J ends, which lost 0 bases and 5 bases, there was a span of 11 bases. In germline, CDR1 is MNHEY, CDR2 SVGAGI. The CDR3 loop spans 15 amino acids. CDR3 region: CASSYSLGLNNEQFF. The CDR3 coding sequence is TGTGCCAGCAGTTACTCCCTAGGACTCAACAATGAGCAGTTCTTC.

The genes are TRBV4-1 and TRBJ2-5; 12 nucleotides match TRBD2. The CDR3 loop spans 16 amino acids. In germline, CDR1 is MGHRA, CDR2 YSYEKL. The J segment lost 4 bases and the V segment lost 4 bases, leaving 7 bases of the junction unmatched. The CDR3 loop reads CASSPTSGRGGETQYF. The DNA for the CDR3 is TGCGCCAGCAGCCCGACTAGCGGGAGAGGAGGAGAGACCCAGTACTTC.

The CDR3 reads CASSPKGTFQETQYF. In DNA form, the CDR3 reads TGTGCCAGCAGCCCAAAAGGGACATTCCAAGAGACCCAGTACTTC. The J gene is TRBJ2-5, the V gene TRBV7-9; possible D gene TRBD1, 6 bases. The CDR3 runs 15 residues. Looked up from germline, CDR1 is SEHNR and CDR2 is FQNEAQ (reference sequence). V lost 5 bases to trimming and J lost 1 base, with 14 bases between them.

The CDR3 is CSADRDTGELFF. DNA for the CDR3: TGCAGCGCCGACAGAGACACCGGGGAGCTGTTTTTT. The rearrangement joins TRBV29-1 to TRBJ2-2, with D maybe TRBD1 (5 bases). Germline V gives CDR1 SQVTM, CDR2 ANQGSEA. The V gene lost 7 bases and the J gene lost 3 bases, with 9 bases spanning the gap. The CDR3 totals 12 residues.

This clone has only one observation. V gene TRBV28 combines with J gene TRBJ1-2, with TRBD1 identical over 7 bases. CDR1 and CDR2 from the germline V gene are MDHEN and SYDVKM. The V gene end was trimmed by 6 bases and the J gene end by 3 bases; junction bases not matched to a gene: 4. This CDR3 comprises 13 residues. The CDR3: CASRTGQDYGYTF. In DNA, the CDR3 is TGTGCCAGCAGGACCGGACAGGACTATGGCTACACCTTC.

The rearrangement links TRBV5-1 to TRBJ2-7; D gene ambiguous. The CDR3 has 14 residues. The V end was cut by 2 bases, the J end by 3 bases, with 12 bases between. Germline-derived CDR1 and CDR2 are SGHRS and YFSETQ. The CDR3 DNA reads as TGCGCCAGCAGCTTCGGGTCCGAAAACTACGAGCAGTACTTC. As protein: CASSFGSENYEQYF.

This chain joins TRBV5-6 and TRBJ1-1; possibly TRBD1 for D (5 bases). Germline V gene lookup returns CDR1 SGHDT and CDR2 YYEEEE. Trimming cost V 2 bases and J 0 bases, with 14 bases left between them. The CDR3 runs to 16 residues. The CDR3, as DNA: TGTGCCAGCAGCTTTGGGGGTCGCGGGGTGAACACTGAAGCTTTCTTT. It translates to CASSFGGRGVNTEAFF.

This chain connects TRBV5-6 to TRBJ2-1, with 8 bases lining up with TRBD2. Trimming took 1 base from V and 2 from J; bases not matched to a gene: 5. This CDR3 is built from 16 residues. Germline V gene lookup returns CDR1 SGHDT and CDR2 YYEEEE. CDR3 coding DNA: TGTGCCAGCAGCTTGAGGAATAGCGGGACCTACAATGAGCAGTTCTTC. Amino acids: CASSLRNSGTYNEQFF.

The rearrangement joins TRBV30 to TRBJ1-1; D might be TRBD1 (6 bases). V was shortened by 1 base and J by 7 bases, with 13 bases between the two germline ends. Germline V gives CDR1 GTSNPN, CDR2 SVGIG (reference sequence). CDR3 length: 13 amino acids. The CDR3 nucleotides are TGTGCCTGGAGTGGCAACAGGGAATTTGAAGCTTTCTTT. This translates into CAWSGNREFEAFF.

The CDR3 DNA reads as TGTGCCAGCAGCCCTGGAGGGCGGACTGGCGATGAGCAGTTCTTC. Translated, it gives CASSPGGRTGDEQFF. J is TRBJ2-1 and V is TRBV11-2, with a tentative D call TRBD2 (6 bases). Germline CDR1 and CDR2: SGHAT and FQNNGV. Between the trimmed V and J ends, which lost 5 bases and 8 bases, there was a span of 19 bases. This CDR3 is built from 15 residues.

The rearrangement uses TRBV11-2 and TRBJ2-3, with 7 positions matching TRBD1. V was clipped by 3 bases and J by 0 bases; unmatched bases: 3. This CDR3 has 15 amino acids. Germline CDR1 is SGHAT and CDR2 is FQNNGV. For the CDR3, the DNA is TGTGCCAGCAGCTTCAGGGGGACCAGCACAGATACGCAGTATTTT. Translated: CASSFRGTSTDTQYF.

The chain carries TRBV3-1 (or the pseudogene TRBV3-2) and TRBJ2-3, with 8 positions matching TRBD2. V was clipped by 2 bases and J by 2 bases; unmatched bases: 6. Germline-derived CDR1 and CDR2 are LGHDT and YNNKEL (reference sequence). The CDR3 totals 16 residues. CDR3 nucleotides: TGTGCCAGCAGCCAATTCGGGGGGGGACCCACAGATACGCAGTATTTT. Encoded protein: CASSQFGGGPTDTQYF.